This T cell receptor beta chain comes out of a study of T cell clonotyping in hematopoietic cell transplantation. In the study overall: Recipient samples before transplant were obtained post-cytoreduction. Findings and caveats of the study: Higher Inverse Simpson Index values in graft donor and pretransplant recipient predicted broader posttransplant TCR diversity. Few recipient clonotypes overlapped donors; over 95% were de novo at given depth. Recipient TCR diversity dropped after transplant; expanded clonotypes rose from day 30 to 180.

TCRdb's table, derived via immunoSEQ multiplex PCR, lists solely in-frame clones and lacks some. The table lists roughly 13,000 clones, roughly 83% of them singletons. The germline V gene has CDR1 SGHRS and CDR2 YFSETQ. The CDR3 is 14 amino acids. J gave up 6 bases and V 4 bases, and 5 bases lay outside the gene matches. As for time point: recipient sample about 28 days before transplant, after cytoreduction. Concerning this clone itself: The antigen is undetermined.

The material sequenced was peripheral blood mononuclear cells, taken before stem cell transplant. This chain joins TRBV5-1 and TRBJ2-1; 9 bases agree with TRBD2. This sequence was found in a man aged 55 to 70 with acute myeloid leukemia. Some clones in this sample may be carry-over from other donors' samples. DNA of the CDR3: TGCGCCAGCAGCGTAGCGGGGGCGACCAATGAGCAGTTCTTC. It translates to CASSVAGATNEQFF. Full variable domain (rest looked up from reference TRBV5-1 and TRBJ2-1): KAGVTQTPRYLIKTRGQQVTLSCSPISGHRSVSWYQQTPGQGLQFLFEYFSETQRNKGNFPGRFSGRQFSNSRSEMNVSTLELGDSALYLCASSVAGATNEQFFGPGTRLTVL.